One sample yielded the 29 T cell receptor beta chains listed below, sequenced in a study of a mutant IDH1 vaccine in newly diagnosed glioma. Indicated time point: week 11, during vaccination. The content of each vaccine dose was 300 ug of mutant IDH1 20-mer peptide, and topical imiquimod accompanied it. No antigen has been identified for these receptors. Sequenced by immunoSEQ multiplex PCR; TCRdb stores in-frame clones only, minus some. This sample yields around 53,000 clones, of which about 91% are seen a single time; roughly 2.3% belongs to the top ten. The sample in question was PBMCs, obtained from a glioma patient whose treatment included an IDH1 peptide vaccine. These TCRs come from a man aged 50 to 60 with glioma.

This clone was picked up one time. The chain uses TRBV5-1 and TRBJ1-4; the D is unclear. Germline V CDR1 and CDR2: SGHRS, YFSETQ. V was clipped by 2 bases and J by 8 bases, with 13 bases between them. The CDR3 has 14 residues. The CDR3 DNA reads TGCGCCAGCAGCTTCGGAGGGTTAGGGGAAAAACTGTTTTTT. Translating it yields CASSFGGLGEKLFF.

The chain recombines TRBV30 with TRBJ2-7; 10 nucleotides align to TRBD1. Trimming cost V 0 bases and J 4 bases; bases outside gene matches: 6. CDR3 size: 15 residues. Germline assignment: CDR1 GTSNPN and CDR2 SVGIG (reference sequence). The CDR3 is CAWSVRDRGSYEQYF. CDR3 sequence (DNA): TGTGCCTGGAGTGTTCGGGACAGGGGATCTTACGAGCAGTACTTC.

The chain employs TRBV11-1 and TRBJ2-1; possibly TRBD2 for D (6 bases). The CDR3 is 15 residues long. Germline V CDR1 and CDR2: SGHAT, FQDESV (reference sequence). The V and J ends lost 4 bases and 3 bases respectively, with 13 bases between them. The CDR3 spells CASSSGLPGYNEQFF. CDR3 DNA sequence: TGTGCCAGCAGCTCGGGACTCCCCGGCTACAATGAGCAGTTCTTC.

A single count supports this clone. This rearrangement joins TRBV6-6 to TRBJ2-1; the match to TRBD2 covers 12 bases. This CDR3 region has 13 residues. After removal of 6 bases from V and 10 bases from J, the junction contained 4 bases not matched to a gene. CDR1 is MNHNY, CDR2 SVGAGI, per germline (reference sequence). CDR3 DNA sequence: TGTGCCAGCAGCCCCGGGACTAGCGGGGAGCAGTTCTTC. It translates to CASSPGTSGEQFF.

The chain employs TRBV4-2 and TRBJ2-1; D is unclear. CDR1 and CDR2 from the germline V gene are LGHNA and YNFKEQ. This CDR3 has 16 residues. Between the trimmed V and J ends, which lost 4 bases and 0 bases, there was a span of 13 bases. DNA for the CDR3: TGTGCCAGCAGCCGGGAACTTCCTAGCTCCTACAATGAGCAGTTCTTC. Translated: CASSRELPSSYNEQFF.

The chain has TRBV11-2 and TRBJ2-3; 8 bases are shared with TRBD2. The CDR3 totals 14 residues. The trim removed 6 bases at V and 2 bases at J, leaving 4 bases unmatched. Germline loops: CDR1 SGHAT, CDR2 FQNNGV. CDR3 nucleotide sequence: TGTGCCAGCAGACTAGCGGCGCCCACAGATACGCAGTATTTT. It encodes CASRLAAPTDTQYF. The full variable domain, in which reference TRBV11-2 and TRBJ2-3 provide the parts outside the CDR3, is EAGVAQSPRYKIIEKRQSVAFWCNPISGHATLYWYQQILGQGPKLLIQFQNNGVVDDSQLPKDRFSAERLKGVDSTLKIQPAKLEDSAVYLCASRLAAPTDTQYFGPGTRLTVL.

The V and J genes are TRBV14 and TRBJ2-2, with 7 bases that match TRBD1. From germline, CDR1 is SGHDN and CDR2 FVKESK. The trim removed 5 bases at V and 6 bases at J, leaving 9 bases unmatched. The CDR3 totals 15 residues. CDR3 residues: CASSAHRGSSGELFF. The CDR3 DNA sequence: TGTGCCAGCAGCGCCCACAGGGGAAGTTCCGGGGAGCTGTTTTTT.

The sample holds one count of this clone. The CDR3: CASSLRTGGRLNEKLFF. In nucleotides, the CDR3 is TGTGCCAGCAGTCTCCGGACAGGGGGGAGACTTAATGAAAAACTGTTTTTT. V gene TRBV28 combines with J gene TRBJ1-4, with 10 bases lining up with TRBD1. V lost 5 bases to trimming and J lost 4 bases; unmatched junction nucleotides: 10. Germline V gene sequence: CDR1 MDHEN, CDR2 SYDVKM. This CDR3 has 17 residues. Variable domain in full (rest from reference TRBV28 and TRBJ1-4): DVKVTQSSRYLVKRTGEKVFLECVQDMDHENMFWYRQDPGLGLRLIYFSYDVKMKEKGDIPEGYSVSREKKERFSLILESASTNQTSMYLCASSLRTGGRLNEKLFFGSGTQLSVL.

The chain recombines TRBV7-6 with TRBJ2-3, with a tentative D call TRBD1 (6 bases). The CDR3 totals 14 residues. Trimming stripped 4 bases from V and 4 bases from J, with 12 bases between. CDR1 SGHVS and CDR2 FNYEAQ come from the germline V gene. For the CDR3, the DNA is TGTGCCAGCAGCTCACTACAGGGAGCAGATACGCAGTATTTT. Residues: CASSSLQGADTQYF. Using reference TRBV7-6 and TRBJ2-3 for the parts outside the CDR3, the full variable domain is GAGVSQSPRYKVTKRGQDVALRCDPISGHVSLYWYRQALGQGPEFLTYFNYEAQQDKSGLPNDRFSAERPEGSISTLTIQRTEQRDSAMYRCASSSLQGADTQYFGPGTRLTVL.

The chain couples TRBV5-1 to TRBJ1-1; 9 positions agree with TRBD1. The germline gives CDR1 SGHRS, CDR2 YFSETQ. Trimming removed 4 bases from V and 1 base from J; junction bases left unmatched: 11. The CDR3 consists of 17 residues. CDR3 protein: CASSLVPPGQGNTEAFF. DNA for the CDR3: TGCGCCAGCAGCCTTGTTCCTCCGGGACAGGGGAACACTGAAGCTTTCTTT.

J is TRBJ1-1 and V is TRBV19, with D possibly matching TRBD1 (5 bases). Germline loops: CDR1 LNHDA, CDR2 SQIVND (reference sequence). The CDR3 has 15 amino acids. The ends were cut back, 6 bases at V and 0 bases at J, with 14 bases in the middle. This CDR3 is CASSSHGGMNTEAFF. The CDR3 DNA is TGTGCCAGTAGCTCACACGGGGGGATGAACACTGAAGCTTTCTTT.

The gene calls are TRBV19 and TRBJ1-6; no definite D call. Trimming stripped 0 bases from V and 3 bases from J, with 6 bases between. Germline V lookup: CDR1 LNHDA, CDR2 SQIVND (reference sequence). CDR3 size: 15 residues. The CDR3 DNA follows: TGTGCCAGTAGTATAGATCTGCTCTATAATTCACCCCTCCACTTT. Translated, it gives CASSIDLLYNSPLHF.

This rearrangement joins TRBV9 to TRBJ2-1, with D unclear. Germline values: CDR1 SGDLS, CDR2 YYNGEE. The CDR3 loop spans 15 amino acids. The V gene lost 1 base and the J gene lost 2 bases, with 10 bases spanning the gap. The CDR3 loop is CASSVSDGTYNEQFF. The DNA of the CDR3 is TGTGCCAGCAGCGTATCTGACGGAACCTACAATGAGCAGTTCTTC.

This chain links TRBV5-1 with TRBJ1-2; the D is unclear. V lost 1 base and J 2 bases, leaving 9 bases between the germline ends. CDR3 length equals 14 residues. The germline V gene has CDR1 SGHRS and CDR2 YFSETQ. CDR3 residues: CASSLRARNYGYTF. In nucleotides, the CDR3 is TGCGCCAGCAGCTTGAGGGCCAGGAACTATGGCTACACCTTC. The entire variable domain, with the rest obtained from reference TRBV5-1 and TRBJ1-2, is as follows: KAGVTQTPRYLIKTRGQQVTLSCSPISGHRSVSWYQQTPGQGLQFLFEYFSETQRNKGNFPGRFSGRQFSNSRSEMNVSTLELGDSALYLCASSLRARNYGYTFGSGTRLTVV.

The chain combines TRBV28 with TRBJ2-7; no clear D gene. V gave up 5 bases and J gave up 3 bases, with 5 bases separating them. Germline values: CDR1 MDHEN, CDR2 SYDVKM. This CDR3 contains 11 residues. The CDR3 coding sequence is TGTGCCAGCAGTGCCAACTACGAGCAGTACTTC. Translating it yields CASSANYEQYF.

V is TRBV6-4 and J is TRBJ2-5; possibly TRBD1 for D (5 bases). Germline V gene data show CDR1 as MRHNA and CDR2 as SNTAGT. There are 14 residues in the CDR3. V lost 7 bases to trimming and J lost 5 bases, with 17 bases between them. Here the CDR3 reads CASTSRAGLETQYF. CDR3 nucleotide sequence: TGTGCCAGCACCTCTCGGGCAGGGCTGGAGACCCAGTACTTC.

The J gene is TRBJ1-1, the V gene TRBV4-2; D uncertain. The ends were cut back, 0 bases at V and 1 base at J, with 12 bases in the middle. The CDR3 is 16 residues long. Germline loops: CDR1 LGHNA, CDR2 YNFKEQ. The CDR3 protein is CASSQEAGRQNTEAFF. The CDR3 DNA sequence: TGTGCCAGCAGCCAAGAGGCGGGCAGGCAGAACACTGAAGCTTTCTTT.

J is TRBJ1-5 and V is TRBV6-5; no reliable D call. Germline V gene lookup returns CDR1 MNHEY and CDR2 SVGAGI. Trimming left V 2 bases short and J 3 bases short, with 5 bases between. The CDR3 is made up of 13 amino acids. CDR3 sequence (DNA): TGTGCCAGCAGTTACGGTTCCAATCAGCCCCAGCATTTT. Translated: CASSYGSNQPQHF.

The rearrangement uses TRBV9 and TRBJ1-6; 9 nucleotides line up with TRBD1. CDR3 length: 15 residues. After removal of 3 bases from V and 7 bases from J, the junction contained 5 bases not matched to a gene. Per germline, CDR1 SGDLS and CDR2 YYNGEE. The CDR3 region is CASSAGQGGNSPLHF. CDR3 sequence (DNA): TGTGCCAGCAGCGCGGGACAGGGTGGCAATTCACCCCTCCACTTT.

Concerning this clone: As the CDR3 is not closed by the conserved phenylalanine or tryptophan, this likely results from a read error. The DNA is left out, because the CDR3 cannot be placed on it with certainty; the CDR3 is given as TCRdb lists it. CDR3 sequence: CASSLGGVGGGRVT. J is TRBJ1-5 and V is TRBV28. Germline V gene lookup returns CDR1 MDHEN and CDR2 SYDVKM. The CDR3 adds up to 14 amino acids, both ends counted.

Only one count was recorded for this clone. V is TRBV30 and J is TRBJ1-1; TRBD1 agrees at 9 bases. Germline V gene data show CDR1 as GTSNPN and CDR2 as SVGIG (reference sequence). Trimming cost V 5 bases and J 3 bases; bases outside gene matches: 7. This CDR3 spans 14 amino acids. CDR3 sequence: CAWDRDRVYTEAFF. For the CDR3, the DNA is TGTGCCTGGGACCGGGACAGGGTTTACACTGAAGCTTTCTTT.

V gene TRBV4-1 combines with J gene TRBJ1-5; perhaps TRBD1 as D (5 bases). The CDR3 runs to 14 residues. The V gene lost 5 bases and the J gene lost 5 bases, with 13 bases spanning the gap. Germline assignment: CDR1 MGHRA and CDR2 YSYEKL. CDR3 bases: TGCGCCAGCAGCGTCCGGACAAATGATCAGCCCCAGCATTTT. Its translation: CASSVRTNDQPQHF.

The chain employs TRBV5-4 and TRBJ1-2, with no clear D. This CDR3 is 14 amino acids long. Between the trimmed V and J ends, which lost 1 base and 2 bases, there was a span of 9 bases. CDR1 SGHNT and CDR2 YYREEE come from the germline V gene (reference sequence). DNA for the CDR3: TGTGCCAGCAGCTTGTTGGGCGGAAACTATGGCTACACCTTC. It yields the protein CASSLLGGNYGYTF.

The V call is TRBV28, the J call TRBJ1-5, with D possibly TRBD1 on 5 matching bases. CDR1 and CDR2 (germline): MDHEN, SYDVKM. CDR3 length equals 14 residues. V was cut by 6 bases and J by 6 bases, with 15 bases left in between. Here the CDR3 DNA reads TGTGCCAGCAGCGAATTCCAGGGATCTCAGCCCCAGCATTTT. It codes for CASSEFQGSQPQHF.

In nucleotides, the CDR3 is TGTGCCAGCAGCTTATCGCACAGTACCTACGAGCAGTACTTC. Encoded protein: CASSLSHSTYEQYF. V is TRBV7-2 and J is TRBJ2-7; D not resolved. Trimming left V 2 bases short and J 2 bases short, with 10 bases between. Per germline, CDR1 SGHTA and CDR2 FQGNSA. The CDR3 totals 14 residues.

J is TRBJ2-3 and V is TRBV10-1, with D maybe TRBD1 (6 bases). In germline, CDR1 is WNHNN, CDR2 SYGVQD (reference sequence). The V and J ends lost 6 bases and 5 bases respectively, with 12 bases between them. The CDR3 totals 13 residues. The CDR3 here is CASSGQTLDTQYF. The CDR3 nucleotides read TGCGCCAGCAGCGGACAGACCCTAGATACGCAGTATTTT.

A few counts support this clone. The chain recombines TRBV5-1 with TRBJ2-5; 16 bases agree with TRBD2. CDR1 is SGHRS and CDR2 is YFSETQ in the germline V gene. The CDR3 runs 17 residues. The junction had 7 bases not matched to a gene; V was cut back by 3 bases and J by 5 bases. In nucleotides, the CDR3 is TGCGCCAGCAGCTCAGGGACTAGCGGGGGGGTTCTTGAGACCCAGTACTTC. Translating it yields CASSSGTSGGVLETQYF. The variable domain in full, with the rest retrieved from reference TRBV5-1 and TRBJ2-5, is KAGVTQTPRYLIKTRGQQVTLSCSPISGHRSVSWYQQTPGQGLQFLFEYFSETQRNKGNFPGRFSGRQFSNSRSEMNVSTLELGDSALYLCASSSGTSGGVLETQYFGPGTRLLVL.

In its sample, this clone was seen once. The chain recombines TRBV5-1 with TRBJ2-7; 7 bases match TRBD1. CDR3 size: 15 residues. Germline loops: CDR1 SGHRS, CDR2 YFSETQ. V lost 4 bases and J lost 4; bases outside the gene matches: 11. The CDR3 sequence is CASSEGAGGRYEQYF. In DNA form, the CDR3 reads TGCGCCAGCAGCGAGGGGGCAGGGGGACGATACGAGCAGTACTTC.

The gene calls are TRBV4-2 and TRBJ2-4; 7 bases fit TRBD2. V was pared by 1 base and J by 0 bases, with 9 bases of the junction left unmatched. The CDR3 runs 18 residues. CDR1 is LGHNA, CDR2 YNFKEQ, per germline. The chain's CDR3 is CASSQALRDYLAKNIQYF. The CDR3 DNA sequence: TGTGCCAGCAGCCAAGCCCTTCGGGACTACCTAGCCAAAAACATTCAGTACTTC.